This T cell receptor (beta chain) was recorded in a study of T cell responses to AZD1222 COVID-19 vaccine. Losses at the gene ends were 3 bases for V and 7 bases for J; bases not matched to a gene: 16. Per the germline V gene, CDR1 is SGHDT and CDR2 is YYEEEE. This CDR3 has 18 residues. In regard to this clone: The antigen remains unidentified.

The study's findings and limits: Most donors were white British and more were female, and clonal diversity was possibly underestimated. CD4 TCRs associated with vaccination spanned spike, dominating at 160-218 and 743-854. Reportedly, nearly half the spike-specific TCRs target unmutated variant regions.

Libraries were prepared by immunoSEQ multiplex PCR; TCRdb keeps only in-frame clonotypes and omits some of them. The profile covers 150,000 or so clones, with 88% appearing a single time and around 2.9% taken by the ten largest. This specimen was peripheral blood, taken on day 0 of AZD1222 vaccination. The chain joins TRBV5-6 to TRBJ1-1; 12 positions agree with TRBD1. The receptor was isolated from an adult in good health. CDR3 sequence reads: CASSSLPGQGARSGEAFF. The CDR3 nucleotides read TGTGCCAGCAGCTCGCTACCGGGACAGGGGGCCCGCAGCGGTGAAGCTTTCTTT.